The 13 T cell receptor beta chains in this list originate from one sample, sequenced in a study of blood T cell repertoires in COVID-19. Produced via immunoSEQ multiplex PCR; TCRdb's table is partial and in-frame only. The table lists more than 90,000 clones, roughly four fifths of them singletons. Sequencing used peripheral blood. These receptors came from a man in his 70s with acute or convalescent COVID-19.

This clone was observed a handful of times. Other DNA sequences in the sample encode the same CDR3. V gene TRBV5-1 combines with J gene TRBJ1-1, with TRBD1 matching 7 bases. Germline V gene sequence: CDR1 SGHRS, CDR2 YFSETQ. The CDR3 sequence is 15 residues long. The ends lost 0 bases at V and 2 bases at J; junction bases unmatched: 4. CDR3: CASSLEGQLNTEAFF. The CDR3 DNA is TGCGCCAGCAGCTTGGAGGGACAGCTCAACACTGAAGCTTTCTTT.

This sequence joins TRBV5-4 and TRBJ2-7, with 11 bases lining up with TRBD1. The CDR3 has 16 residues. CDR1 is SGHNT and CDR2 is YYREEE in the germline V gene (reference sequence). V lost 4 bases and J lost 5; bases outside the gene matches: 11. CDR3 sequence reads: CASSGLVRTGGNEQYF. In nucleotides, the CDR3 is TGTGCCAGCAGCGGCCTGGTTAGGACAGGGGGCAACGAGCAGTACTTC.

The rearrangement uses TRBV24-1 and TRBJ2-6; the D gene is possibly TRBD2 (6 bases). V lost 5 bases and J lost 2, with 6 bases in between. Germline CDR1 and CDR2: KGHDR and SFDVKD. The CDR3 is made up of 14 amino acids. CDR3 bases: TGTGCCACCAGTGGGGGGGCTGGGGCCAACGTCCTGACTTTC. Its translation: CATSGGAGANVLTF.

The chain employs TRBV5-1 and TRBJ1-6; 8 nucleotides match TRBD1. CDR3 length: 16 amino acids. After removal of 1 base from V and 5 bases from J, the junction contained 5 bases not matched to a gene. The germline V gene has CDR1 SGHRS and CDR2 YFSETQ. The CDR3 region is CASSLSGTGNNSPLHF. CDR3 DNA sequence: TGCGCCAGCAGCTTGTCCGGGACAGGAAATAATTCACCCCTCCACTTT.

The table lists this clone with a count of one. The chain links TRBV28 to TRBJ1-2, with D possibly TRBD1 on 5 matching bases. Trimming removed 2 bases from V and 7 bases from J, with 20 bases in between. In germline, CDR1 is MDHEN, CDR2 SYDVKM. The CDR3 contains 16 residues. DNA of the CDR3: TGTGCCAGCAGTTTACCCTCCACAGGCCTAGTGGGTGGCTACACCTTC. Translation gives CASSLPSTGLVGGYTF.

V usage is TRBV5-1 and J usage is TRBJ2-5, with 9 positions matching TRBD1. Germline CDR1 reads SGHRS; CDR2 reads YFSETQ. The ends lost 4 bases at V and 0 bases at J; junction bases unmatched: 10. CDR3 length: 17 amino acids. DNA for the CDR3: TGCGCCAGCAGCAGACAAACCGGGACAGGGTACCAAGAGACCCAGTACTTC. Translated: CASSRQTGTGYQETQYF.

The chain joins TRBV11-3 to TRBJ1-4; 11 bases are a match to TRBD1. J gave up 6 bases and V 5 bases, and 5 bases lay outside the gene matches. From germline, CDR1 is SGHNT and CDR2 YENEEA. The CDR3 contains 15 residues. This chain's CDR3 is CASSPGQGADEKLFF. The CDR3 region has the DNA TGTGCCAGCAGCCCCGGACAGGGGGCGGATGAAAAACTGTTTTTT.

The chain has TRBV19 and TRBJ1-6; no clear D. This CDR3 is 15 amino acids long. Trimming removed 5 bases at V and 2 bases at J, with 10 bases between. The germline V gene encodes CDR1 LNHDA and CDR2 SQIVND (reference sequence). DNA for the CDR3: TGTGCCAGTAGTTCGGGGAGCGCCTATAATTCACCCCTCCACTTT. This codes for CASSSGSAYNSPLHF. Supplemented by reference TRBV19 and TRBJ1-6, the full variable domain reads DGGITQSPKYLFRKEGQNVTLSCEQNLNHDAMYWYRQDPGQGLRLIYYSQIVNDFQKGDIAEGYSVSREKKESFPLTVTSAQKNPTAFYLCASSSGSAYNSPLHFGNGTRLTVT.

There are a few counts of this clone. V gene TRBV27 combines with J gene TRBJ2-1; TRBD1 matches 7 bases. The CDR3 spans 16 residues. The germline V gene has CDR1 MNHEY and CDR2 SMNVEV (reference sequence). The trim removed 5 bases at V and 5 bases at J, leaving 12 bases unmatched. CDR3 bases: TGTGCCAGCAGTGGTAACACCGGGACAGCCAACAATGAGCAGTTCTTC. It is translated as CASSGNTGTANNEQFF.

CDR3 residues: CAMGEGSMNTEAFF. The CDR3 DNA follows: TGTGCCATGGGGGAGGGCAGTATGAACACTGAAGCTTTCTTT. The chain has TRBV10-3 and TRBJ1-1; a possible D gene is TRBD1 (5 bases). Trimming pared 9 bases from V and 0 bases from J, leaving 14 bases between. Per the germline V gene, CDR1 is ENHRY and CDR2 is SYGVKD. This CDR3 region has 14 residues.

The genes are TRBV5-5 and TRBJ1-2; D is unresolved. Trimming took 5 bases from V and 6 from J, leaving 14 bases between them. Looked up from germline, CDR1 is SGHKS and CDR2 is YYEKEE (reference sequence). The CDR3 runs 13 residues. The CDR3 protein is CASSVAARDGYTF. The CDR3 DNA is TGTGCCAGCAGTGTTGCGGCTCGGGATGGCTACACCTTC.

The chain couples TRBV15 to TRBJ2-2; the D is unclear. The CDR3 extends over 14 amino acids. The V gene's germline CDR1 is LNHNV and CDR2 YYDKDF (reference sequence). V was pared by 1 base and J by 4 bases, with 7 bases between. For the CDR3, the DNA is TGTGCCACCAGCAGAGGGTCGGGCACCGGGGAGCTGTTTTTT. Amino acid sequence: CATSRGSGTGELFF.

A few counts support this clone. CDR3 in DNA: TGTGCCAGCAGCCAATTCGCAGGGATGAACACTGAAGCTTTCTTT. Its translation is CASSQFAGMNTEAFF. This chain uses TRBV3-1 (or the pseudogene TRBV3-2) with TRBJ1-1; weak D call: TRBD1 (5 bases). The CDR3 is 15 residues long. Germline CDR1 LGHDT, CDR2 YNNKEL (reference sequence). V lost 2 bases to trimming and J lost 0 bases, with 10 bases between them.